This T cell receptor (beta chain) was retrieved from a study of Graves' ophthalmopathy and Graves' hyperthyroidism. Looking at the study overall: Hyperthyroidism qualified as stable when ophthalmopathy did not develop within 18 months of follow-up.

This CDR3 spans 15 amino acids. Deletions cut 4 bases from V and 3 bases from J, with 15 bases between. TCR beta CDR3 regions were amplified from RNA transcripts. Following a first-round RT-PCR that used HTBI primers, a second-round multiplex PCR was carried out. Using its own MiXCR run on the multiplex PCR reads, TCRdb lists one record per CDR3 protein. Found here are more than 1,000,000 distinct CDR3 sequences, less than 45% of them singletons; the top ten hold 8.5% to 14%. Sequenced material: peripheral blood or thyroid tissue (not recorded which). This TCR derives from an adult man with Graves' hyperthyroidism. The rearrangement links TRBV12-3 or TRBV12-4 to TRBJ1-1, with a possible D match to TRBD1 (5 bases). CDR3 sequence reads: CASSSIQGWDTEAFF. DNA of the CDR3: TGTGCCAGCAGTTCGATCCAGGGTTGGGACACTGAAGCTTTCTTT.